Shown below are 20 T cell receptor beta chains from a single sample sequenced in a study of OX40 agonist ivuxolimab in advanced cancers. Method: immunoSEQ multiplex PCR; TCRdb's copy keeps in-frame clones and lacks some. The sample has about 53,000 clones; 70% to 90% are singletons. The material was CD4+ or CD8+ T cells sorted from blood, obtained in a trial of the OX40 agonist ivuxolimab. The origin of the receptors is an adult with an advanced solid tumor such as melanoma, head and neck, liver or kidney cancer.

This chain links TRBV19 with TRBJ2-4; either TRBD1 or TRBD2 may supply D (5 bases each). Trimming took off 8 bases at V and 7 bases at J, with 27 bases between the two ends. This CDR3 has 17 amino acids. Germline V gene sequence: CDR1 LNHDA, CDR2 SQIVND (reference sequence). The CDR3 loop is CASRPPGPWGKGNIQYF. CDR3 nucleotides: TGTGCCAGTCGACCCCCGGGACCTTGGGGAAAGGGGAACATTCAGTACTTC.

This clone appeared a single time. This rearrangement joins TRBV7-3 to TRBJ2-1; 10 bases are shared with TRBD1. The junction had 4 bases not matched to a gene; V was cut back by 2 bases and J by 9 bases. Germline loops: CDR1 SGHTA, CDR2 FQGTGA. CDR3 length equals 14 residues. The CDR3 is CASSLGDRGSEQFF. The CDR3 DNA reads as TGTGCCAGCAGCTTAGGGGACAGGGGCAGTGAGCAGTTCTTC.

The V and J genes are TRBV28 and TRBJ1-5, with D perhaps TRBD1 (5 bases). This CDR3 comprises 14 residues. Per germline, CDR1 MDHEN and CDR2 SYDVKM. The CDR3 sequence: CGSRGPMGNQPQHF. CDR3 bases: TGTGGAAGTAGGGGCCCTATGGGCAATCAGCCCCAGCATTTT.

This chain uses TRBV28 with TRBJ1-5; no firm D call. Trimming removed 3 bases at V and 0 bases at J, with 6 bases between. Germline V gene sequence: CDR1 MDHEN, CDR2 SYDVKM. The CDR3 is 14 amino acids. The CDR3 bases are TGTGCCAGCAGTTTCCCGTATAGCAATCAGCCCCAGCATTTT. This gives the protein CASSFPYSNQPQHF.

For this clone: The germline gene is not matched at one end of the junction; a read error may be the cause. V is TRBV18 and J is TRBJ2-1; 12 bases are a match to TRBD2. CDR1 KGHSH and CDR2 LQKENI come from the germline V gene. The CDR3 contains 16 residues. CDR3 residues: CASSPSTLAGGNGQFF. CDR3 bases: TGTGCCAGCTCACCATCAACCCTAGCGGGAGGGAATGGGCAGTTCTTC.

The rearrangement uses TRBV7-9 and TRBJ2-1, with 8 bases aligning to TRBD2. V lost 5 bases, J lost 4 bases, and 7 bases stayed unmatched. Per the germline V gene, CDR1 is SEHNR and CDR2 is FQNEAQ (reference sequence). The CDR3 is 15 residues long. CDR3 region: CASSQGLAAYNEQFF. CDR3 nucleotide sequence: TGTGCCAGCAGCCAAGGACTAGCTGCATACAATGAGCAGTTCTTC.

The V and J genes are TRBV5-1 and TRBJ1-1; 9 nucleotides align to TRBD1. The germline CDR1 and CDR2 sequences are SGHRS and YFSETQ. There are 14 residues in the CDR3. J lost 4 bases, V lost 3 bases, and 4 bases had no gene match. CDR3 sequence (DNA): TGCGCCAGCAGCTCGGGACAGGGACCCACTGAAGCTTTCTTT. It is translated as CASSSGQGPTEAFF.

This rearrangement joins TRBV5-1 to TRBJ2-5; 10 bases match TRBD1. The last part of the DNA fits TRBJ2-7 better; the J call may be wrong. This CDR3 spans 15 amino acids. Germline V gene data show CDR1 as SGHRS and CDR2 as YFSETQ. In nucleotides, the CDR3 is TGCGCCAGCAGCTTGTCAGGGACAGGGGTCTTCGAGCAGTACTTC. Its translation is CASSLSGTGVFEQYF.

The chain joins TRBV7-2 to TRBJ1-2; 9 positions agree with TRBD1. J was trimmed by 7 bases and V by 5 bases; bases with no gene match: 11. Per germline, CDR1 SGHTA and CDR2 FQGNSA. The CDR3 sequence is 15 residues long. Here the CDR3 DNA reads TGTGCCAGCAGCACCCCCGGGACAGGGAGACTTGGCTACACCTTC. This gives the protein CASSTPGTGRLGYTF.

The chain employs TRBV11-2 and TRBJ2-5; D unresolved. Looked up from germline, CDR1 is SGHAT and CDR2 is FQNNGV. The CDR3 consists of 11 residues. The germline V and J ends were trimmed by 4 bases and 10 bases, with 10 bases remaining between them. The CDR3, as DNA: TGTGCCAGCAGCTCAGCCCGTGACCAGTACTTC. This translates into CASSSARDQYF.

The DNA for the CDR3 is TGTGCCGGCCTTGGGAGCCAGAGCAATCAGCCCCAGCATTTT. Protein: CAGLGSQSNQPQHF. This rearrangement joins TRBV6-7 to TRBJ1-5; D unresolved. TRBV6-7 is marked as an open reading frame, function uncertain. CDR3 size: 14 residues. V lost 11 bases to trimming and J lost 1 base, with 15 bases between them.

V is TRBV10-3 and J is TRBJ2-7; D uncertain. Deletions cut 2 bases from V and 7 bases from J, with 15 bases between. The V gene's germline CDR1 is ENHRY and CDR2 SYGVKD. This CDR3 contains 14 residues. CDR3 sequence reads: CAISEGSLNREQYF. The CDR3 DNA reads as TGTGCCATCAGTGAGGGCAGCCTCAACCGGGAGCAGTACTTC.

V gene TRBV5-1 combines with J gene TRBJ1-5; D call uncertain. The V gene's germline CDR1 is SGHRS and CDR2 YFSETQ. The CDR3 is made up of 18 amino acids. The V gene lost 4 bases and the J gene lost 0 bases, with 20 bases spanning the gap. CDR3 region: CASSPDGSSGYSNQPQHF. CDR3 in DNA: TGCGCCAGCAGCCCCGACGGGTCGTCGGGGTATAGCAATCAGCCCCAGCATTTT.

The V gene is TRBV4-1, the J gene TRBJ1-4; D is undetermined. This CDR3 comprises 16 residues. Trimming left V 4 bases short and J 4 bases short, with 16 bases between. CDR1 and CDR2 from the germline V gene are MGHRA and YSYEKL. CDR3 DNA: TGCGCCAGCAGCCTTCGGGCCCGGGATGATAATGAAAAACTGTTTTTT. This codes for CASSLRARDDNEKLFF.

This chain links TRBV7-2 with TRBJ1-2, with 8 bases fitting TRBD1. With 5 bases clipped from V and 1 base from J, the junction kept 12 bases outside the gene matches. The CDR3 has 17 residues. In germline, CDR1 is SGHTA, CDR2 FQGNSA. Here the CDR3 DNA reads TGTGCCAGCAGCCCCCGGGCAGGGGGCGGACTTAACTATGGCTACACCTTC. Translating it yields CASSPRAGGGLNYGYTF. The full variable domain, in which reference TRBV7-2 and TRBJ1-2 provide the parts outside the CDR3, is GAGVSQSPSNKVTEKGKDVELRCDPISGHTALYWYRQSLGQGLEFLIYFQGNSAPDKSGLPSDRFSAERTGGSVSTLTIQRTQQEDSAVYLCASSPRAGGGLNYGYTFGSGTRLTVV.

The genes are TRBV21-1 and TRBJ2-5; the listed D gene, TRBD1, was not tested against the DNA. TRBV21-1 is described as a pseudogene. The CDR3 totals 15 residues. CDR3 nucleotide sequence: TGTGCCAGCAGCAGATCCGGGACAGGGAATTCTAACCAGTACTTC. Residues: CASSRSGTGNSNQYF.

CDR3 nucleotide sequence: TGTGCCAGTAGAACCTTGGGCACTAGCGGGGGGGCCCCTGAGCAGTTCTTC. Its translation: CASRTLGTSGGAPEQFF. The chain recombines TRBV19 with TRBJ2-1; 13 bases are shared with TRBD2. V lost 6 bases to trimming and J lost 9 bases; unmatched junction nucleotides: 14. The CDR3 is 17 amino acids. CDR1 is LNHDA and CDR2 is SQIVND in the germline V gene (reference sequence). The entire variable domain, with the rest obtained from reference TRBV19 and TRBJ2-1, is as follows: DGGITQSPKYLFRKEGQNVTLSCEQNLNHDAMYWYRQDPGQGLRLIYYSQIVNDFQKGDIAEGYSVSREKKESFPLTVTSAQKNPTAFYLCASRTLGTSGGAPEQFFGPGTRLTVL.

The chain's CDR3 is CASIEGSGNTIYF. As DNA, the CDR3 is TGTGCCAGTATTGAGGGCTCTGGAAACACCATATATTTT. The rearrangement uses TRBV19 and TRBJ1-3; no definite D call. Germline assignment: CDR1 LNHDA and CDR2 SQIVND (reference sequence). This CDR3 comprises 13 residues. The ends were cut back, 7 bases at V and 0 bases at J, with 7 bases in the middle.

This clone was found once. The CDR3 bases are TGTGCCAGCAGTTCGGGGACCCCGGAGGAGCAGTACTTC. This translates into CASSSGTPEEQYF. The rearrangement links TRBV2 to TRBJ2-7; D is tentatively TRBD1 or TRBD2 (5 bases each). Germline CDR1 reads SNHLY; CDR2 reads FYNNEI. V shed 5 bases and J shed 7 bases, with 15 bases lying between them. The CDR3 has 13 amino acids.

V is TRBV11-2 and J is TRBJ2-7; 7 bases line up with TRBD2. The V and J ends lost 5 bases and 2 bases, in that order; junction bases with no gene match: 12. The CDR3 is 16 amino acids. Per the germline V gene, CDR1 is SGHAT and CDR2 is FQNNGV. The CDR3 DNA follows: TGTGCCAGCAGCATCACTAGCGACCTTACTACCTACGAGCAGTACTTC. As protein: CASSITSDLTTYEQYF. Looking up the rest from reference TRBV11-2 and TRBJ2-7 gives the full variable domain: EAGVAQSPRYKIIEKRQSVAFWCNPISGHATLYWYQQILGQGPKLLIQFQNNGVVDDSQLPKDRFSAERLKGVDSTLKIQPAKLEDSAVYLCASSITSDLTTYEQYFGPGTRLTVT.